Described below is a single TCR beta chain sequence and its context. Participant reports of clinical history set cohort assignment. The germline gives CDR1 LNHDA, CDR2 SQIVND (reference sequence). This CDR3 is built from 13 residues. V was pared by 11 bases and J by 4 bases, with 8 bases of the junction left unmatched. The sample comes from a study of blood T cell repertoires in COVID-19. Study-level information: The United States, Italy and Spain provided the acute and convalescent COVID-19 samples. Sources were T cells, B-cell-depleted T cells, or PBMCs; the material itself was cDNA or gDNA.

Under the authors' procedure: Amplified reference gene primers provided the basis for estimating nucleated cell counts. Libraries were prepared by immunoSEQ multiplex PCR; TCRdb keeps only in-frame clonotypes and omits some of them. That table is the source of V, J and clone size, and D and trimming were worked out from the DNA. This sample has hundreds of thousands of clones; approximately 81% occur once, and the top ten carry 1.5% to 2%. This receptor was taken from a woman aged 25-40 years who had been exposed to COVID-19. Material: PBMCs or T cells enriched from blood (not recorded which). J is TRBJ2-1 and V is TRBV19; 7 bases align to TRBD2. The CDR3 DNA follows: TGTGCCCCTTGTCCGGGGGGATACAATGAGCAGTTCTTC. Translating it yields CAPCPGGYNEQFF.